This T cell receptor beta chain was captured in a study of blood T cell repertoires in COVID-19. On the study more broadly: The United States, Italy and Spain provided the acute and convalescent COVID-19 samples. The cDNA or gDNA used as material had been derived from T cells, B-cell-depleted T cells, or PBMCs.

Original processing notes: Cell counts per sample came from amplifying reference gene primers. Using immunoSEQ multiplex PCR, the repertoire was profiled, and TCRdb retains in-frame clones only, with some absent. The V and J calls and clone size are taken from that table; D and trimming were inferred from the DNA. The data show some 200,000 clones, about 89% seen once. The sequence was obtained from an older man with acute or convalescent COVID-19. The material sequenced was peripheral blood.

The CDR3: CATGAALGDTQYF. Here the CDR3 DNA reads TGTGCTACAGGGGCGGCCCTAGGGGACACGCAGTATTTT. This chain connects TRBV7-3 to TRBJ2-3, with TRBD1 matching 7 bases. The CDR3 consists of 13 residues. Looked up from germline, CDR1 is SGHTA and CDR2 is FQGTGA.